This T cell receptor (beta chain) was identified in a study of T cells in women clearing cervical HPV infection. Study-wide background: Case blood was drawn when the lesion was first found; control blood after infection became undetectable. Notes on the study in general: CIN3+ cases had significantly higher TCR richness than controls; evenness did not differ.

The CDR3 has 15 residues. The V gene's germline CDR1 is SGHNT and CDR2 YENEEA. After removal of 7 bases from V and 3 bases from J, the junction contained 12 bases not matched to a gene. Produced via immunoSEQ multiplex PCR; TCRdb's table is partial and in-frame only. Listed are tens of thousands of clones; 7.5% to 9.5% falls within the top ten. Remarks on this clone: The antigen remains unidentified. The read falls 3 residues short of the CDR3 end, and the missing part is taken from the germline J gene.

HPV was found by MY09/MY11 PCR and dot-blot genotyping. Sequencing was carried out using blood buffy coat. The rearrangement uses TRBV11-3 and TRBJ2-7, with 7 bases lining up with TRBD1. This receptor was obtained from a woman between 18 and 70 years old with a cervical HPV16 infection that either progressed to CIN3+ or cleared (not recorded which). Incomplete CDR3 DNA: TGTGCCAGCACCAGTCCCAAGGGGGCTAACTACGAG. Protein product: CASTSPKGANYE. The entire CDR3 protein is CASTSPKGANYEQYF.